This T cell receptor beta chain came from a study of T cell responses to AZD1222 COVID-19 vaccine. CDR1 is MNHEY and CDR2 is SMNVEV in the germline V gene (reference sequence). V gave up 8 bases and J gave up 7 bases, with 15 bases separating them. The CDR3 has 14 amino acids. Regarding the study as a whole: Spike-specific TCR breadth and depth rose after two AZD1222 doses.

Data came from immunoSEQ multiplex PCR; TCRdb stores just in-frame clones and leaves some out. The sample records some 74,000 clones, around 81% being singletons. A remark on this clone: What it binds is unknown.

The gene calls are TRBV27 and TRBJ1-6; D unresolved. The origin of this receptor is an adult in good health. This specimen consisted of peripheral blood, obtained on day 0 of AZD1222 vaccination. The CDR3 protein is CASSRVERNSPLHF. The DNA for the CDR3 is TGTGCCAGCTCCCGGGTTGAAAGGAATTCACCCCTCCACTTT.